A single sample is the source of the 29 T cell receptor beta chains below, sequenced in a study of molecular identifiers for immune sequencing clone quantification. TCRdb recomputed calls from the PCR reads with MiXCR, one row per CDR3 protein. This sample has about half a million distinct CDR3 sequences, with about a quarter found just once. The sample consisted of naive CD8+ T cells from blood, with Jurkat cell RNA spiked in. Subset indicated: FACS-sorted CD8+CD4-CCR7+CD45RA+ naive T cells. These receptors were obtained from a human donor in good health. Some libraries in this study had Jurkat cell RNA spiked in.

The chain is built from TRBV19 and TRBJ1-1; maybe TRBD1 (5 bases). V dropped 1 base and J dropped 10 bases, with 19 bases sitting between them. CDR1 and CDR2 (germline): LNHDA, SQIVND (reference sequence). The CDR3 loop spans 15 amino acids. CDR3 residues: CASSIGALPGPAAFF. In DNA, the CDR3 is TGTGCCAGTAGTATAGGTGCCCTCCCGGGGCCTGCAGCTTTCTTT. The variable domain in full, completed from reference TRBV19 and TRBJ1-1, reads DGGITQSPKYLFRKEGQNVTLSCEQNLNHDAMYWYRQDPGQGLRLIYYSQIVNDFQKGDIAEGYSVSREKKESFPLTVTSAQKNPTAFYLCASSIGALPGPAAFFGQGTRLTVV.

This clonotype came up a few times. This chain connects TRBV28 to TRBJ2-7, with 7 bases lining up with TRBD2. The V gene end was trimmed by 7 bases and the J gene end by 6 bases; junction bases not matched to a gene: 6. The germline V gene encodes CDR1 MDHEN and CDR2 SYDVKM. The CDR3 totals 12 residues. Here the CDR3 DNA reads TGTGCCAGCACCAGTGGGGGGGGCGAGCAGTACTTC. Amino acids: CASTSGGGEQYF.

Points on this clonotype: A single base separates this from a much larger clone, so it may be a read error. The chain uses TRBV7-8 and TRBJ2-3; TRBD2 matches at 12 bases. The germline V gene encodes CDR1 SGHVS and CDR2 FQNEAQ. The CDR3 extends over 15 amino acids. CDR3 protein: CAGSLAGGLADTQYF. The CDR3 nucleotides read TGTGCCGGCAGTCTAGCGGGGGGGCTTGCAGATACGCAGTATTTT.

This clonotype showed up just a few times. V usage is TRBV5-1 and J usage is TRBJ1-1; D uncertain. The germline CDR1 and CDR2 sequences are SGHRS and YFSETQ. V shed 7 bases and J shed 3 bases, with 19 bases lying between them. This CDR3 has 15 residues. CDR3: CASRTSPLWDTEAFF. In nucleotides, the CDR3 is TGCGCCAGCCGAACGTCACCCCTCTGGGACACTGAAGCTTTCTTT. Supplemented by reference TRBV5-1 and TRBJ1-1, the full variable domain reads KAGVTQTPRYLIKTRGQQVTLSCSPISGHRSVSWYQQTPGQGLQFLFEYFSETQRNKGNFPGRFSGRQFSNSRSEMNVSTLELGDSALYLCASRTSPLWDTEAFFGQGTRLTVV.

On this clonotype itself: A read error is possible here, since a much larger clone lies one base away. This chain links TRBV28 with TRBJ2-7, with TRBD2 matching 7 bases. Trimming removed 11 bases from V and 4 bases from J; junction bases left unmatched: 17. The length of the CDR3 is 15 residues. CDR1 MDHEN and CDR2 SYDVKM come from the germline V gene. CDR3 in amino acids: CARTLAEVGYYEQYF. CDR3 sequence (DNA): TGTGCCCGCACTCTAGCGGAGGTCGGGTATTACGAGCAGTACTTC.

The chain links TRBV20-1 to TRBJ1-1, with D possibly being TRBD1 (5 bases). In germline, CDR1 is DFQATT, CDR2 SNEGSKA (reference sequence). Trimming left V 1 base short and J 5 bases short, with 17 bases between. The CDR3 extends over 15 amino acids. The CDR3 protein is CSARGLSGWGTEAFF. The CDR3 nucleotides are TGCAGTGCTAGAGGCTTGTCGGGGTGGGGGACTGAAGCTTTCTTT.

This clonotype was observed a handful of times. The V and J genes are TRBV4-3 and TRBJ2-2; maybe TRBD1 (6 bases). CDR1 is LGHNA and CDR2 is YSLEER in the germline V gene. This CDR3 region has 17 residues. Trimming took 0 bases from V and 2 from J, leaving 13 bases between them. The DNA for the CDR3 is TGCGCCAGCAGCCAAGAGGTGCGGACAGTAAACACCGGGGAGCTGTTTTTT. Its translation is CASSQEVRTVNTGELFF.

Details on this clonotype: A much larger clone sits a single nucleotide away, making a read error possible. The chain is built from TRBV29-1 and TRBJ2-2; D may be TRBD2 (5 bases). Looked up from germline, CDR1 is SQVTM and CDR2 is ANQGSEA. The CDR3 extends over 12 amino acids. CDR3 amino acids: CRARTGSGELFF. As DNA, the CDR3 is TGCAGAGCGCGGACGGGGTCCGGGGAGCTGTTTTTT.

This clonotype was counted only a few times. One end of the junction is discordant with germline, which a read error may explain. The chain carries TRBV7-6 and TRBJ2-5; D is perhaps TRBD2 (6 bases). This CDR3 is 15 amino acids long. In germline, CDR1 is SGHVS, CDR2 FNYEAQ. DNA for the CDR3: TGTGCCCGCAGCCCCCCTCGGGACTCCGTGGAGACCCAGTACTTC. Amino acids: CARSPPRDSVETQYF. Based on the CDR3 plus reference TRBV7-6 and TRBJ2-5, the full variable domain is GAGVSQSPRYKVTKRGQDVALRCDPISGHVSLYWYRQALGQGPEFLTYFNYEAQQDKSGLPNDRFSAERPEGSISTLTIQRTEQRDSAMYRCARSPPRDSVETQYFGPGTRLLVL.

Concerning this clonotype: Here the CDR3 omits its conserved ending phenylalanine or tryptophan, so a read error is the likely source. V gene TRBV29-1 combines with J gene TRBJ2-3, with TRBD2 matching 9 bases. The CDR3 is made up of 15 amino acids. CDR1 and CDR2 (germline): SQVTM, ANQGSEA. DNA for the CDR3: TGCGGCGTCAACCCCACTAGCGGGAGCACAGATACGCAGTATTCT. Protein product: CGVNPTSGSTDTQYS.

Note on this clonotype: One end of the junction fails to match germline, which may point to a read error. This chain uses TRBV4-3 with TRBJ2-4; TRBD2 matches 7 bases. Germline CDR1 is LGHNA and CDR2 is YSLEER. This CDR3 comprises 18 residues. The CDR3 sequence is CTSSQGPVGGEAKNIQYF. As DNA, the CDR3 is TGCACCAGCAGCCAAGGCCCCGTGGGAGGGGAGGCCAAAAACATTCAGTACTTC.

This clonotype was seen a handful of times. This chain uses TRBV27 with TRBJ2-7; TRBD2 is a possible D gene (6 bases). V was shortened by 5 bases and J by 3 bases, with 17 bases between the two germline ends. The CDR3 loop spans 15 amino acids. Germline CDR1 MNHEY, CDR2 SMNVEV (reference sequence). Written as DNA, the CDR3 is TGTGCCAGCAGTCTAACCGGGACGGGGGTCTACGAGCAGTACTTC. Its protein product is CASSLTGTGVYEQYF.

This clonotype was seen repeatedly, ten times or more. The V gene is TRBV2, the J gene TRBJ2-5; no firm D call. Looked up from germline, CDR1 is SNHLY and CDR2 is FYNNEI. V was shortened by 1 base and J by 4 bases, with 7 bases between the two germline ends. The CDR3 has 13 amino acids. Written as DNA, the CDR3 is TGTGCCAGCAGTGAAGGGCCGCGAGAGACCCAGTACTTC. Translated, it gives CASSEGPRETQYF.

Note on this clonotype: The CDR3 end shows no conserved phenylalanine or tryptophan, and so a read error is likely. The chain employs TRBV3-1 and TRBJ1-1; 12 nucleotides line up with TRBD1. V lost 4 bases to trimming and J lost 1 base; unmatched junction nucleotides: 16. The V gene's germline CDR1 is LGHDT and CDR2 YNNKEL (reference sequence). The CDR3 has 20 residues. CDR3 residues: CASSPKSGQGAFRWNTEAFL. CDR3 DNA sequence: TGTGCCAGCAGCCCAAAATCGGGACAGGGGGCATTCAGGTGGAACACTGAAGCTTTCCTT.

This chain connects TRBV12-3 or TRBV12-4 to TRBJ2-1, with TRBD2 matching 9 bases. Germline trimming cut 5 bases from V and 5 bases from J; bases unmatched to any gene: 10. CDR3 length: 16 residues. CDR3 bases: TGTGCCAGCAGTCCAAAGAGGGTAGCGGGGGACAATGAGCAGTTCTTC. Its protein product is CASSPKRVAGDNEQFF.

This clonotype was seen more than once but under ten times. V gene TRBV29-1 combines with J gene TRBJ1-4; 10 nucleotides align to TRBD1. The V gene end was trimmed by 7 bases and the J gene end by 6 bases; junction bases not matched to a gene: 8. This CDR3 is built from 14 residues. Per the germline V gene, CDR1 is SQVTM and CDR2 is ANQGSEA. This CDR3 reads CSADGQGGDEKLFF. The DNA of the CDR3 is TGCAGCGCCGACGGACAGGGGGGAGATGAAAAACTGTTTTTT. Full variable domain (outside the CDR3, taken from reference TRBV29-1 and TRBJ1-4): SAVISQKPSRDICQRGTSLTIQCQVDSQVTMMFWYRQQPGQSLTLIATANQGSEATYESGFVIDKFPISRPNLTFSTLTVSNMSPEDSSIYLCSADGQGGDEKLFFGSGTQLSVL.

This clonotype appeared a few times. The V call is TRBV3-2, the J call TRBJ2-6; TRBD2 was called by the table and not checked on the DNA. TRBV3-2 is a listed pseudogene. The CDR3 is 18 amino acids. CDR3 DNA: TGTGCCAGCAGCCAAGTCGTTTGGGAGGGCCGTTGGGCCAACGTCCTGACTTTC. Its translation is CASSQVVWEGRWANVLTF.

At least ten counts were recorded for this clonotype. The chain has TRBV29-1 and TRBJ2-2, with D possibly matching TRBD2 (5 bases). The CDR3 spans 12 residues. V lost 5 bases and J 6 bases, leaving 10 bases between the germline ends. Germline values: CDR1 SQVTM, CDR2 ANQGSEA. CDR3: CSVLHGAGELFF. The CDR3 DNA reads TGCAGCGTTCTTCACGGGGCCGGGGAGCTGTTTTTT.

This clonotype was picked up many times. The chain has TRBV10-3 and TRBJ1-5; 8 nucleotides line up with TRBD1. CDR3 length: 15 amino acids. V shed 3 bases and J 2 bases; nucleotides not matched to a gene: 3. In germline, CDR1 is ENHRY, CDR2 SYGVKD. DNA of the CDR3: TGTGCCATCAGTGACCCGGGACAGGGCAATCAGCCCCAGCATTTT. Translation gives CAISDPGQGNQPQHF.

The sample holds a few counts of this clonotype. This sequence joins TRBV19 and TRBJ1-2, with TRBD1 identical over 9 bases. The CDR3 is made up of 13 amino acids. J was trimmed by 6 bases and V by 4 bases; bases with no gene match: 3. Germline assignment: CDR1 LNHDA and CDR2 SQIVND (reference sequence). This CDR3 is CASSRDRADGYTF. The CDR3 nucleotides are TGTGCCAGTAGTAGGGACAGGGCGGATGGCTACACCTTC.

This clonotype has only a few counts. The J gene is TRBJ2-1, the V gene TRBV29-1; 10 bases are a match to TRBD2. Germline lookup yields CDR1 SQVTM and CDR2 ANQGSEA. This CDR3 has 14 residues. Unmatched junction bases numbered 1, after V lost 2 bases and J lost 3 bases. The CDR3 protein is CSVELAGDYNEQFF. The CDR3 DNA is TGCAGCGTTGAACTAGCGGGAGACTACAATGAGCAGTTCTTC.

About this clonotype: In this CDR3 the conserved last residue, phenylalanine or tryptophan, is missing, so a read error is likely. This chain joins TRBV20-1 and TRBJ1-3, with D unresolved. CDR3 length: 14 residues. The germline V and J ends were trimmed by 0 bases and 2 bases, with 8 bases remaining between them. Germline V gene data show CDR1 as DFQATT and CDR2 as SNEGSKA (reference sequence). CDR3 bases: TGCAGTGCTAGAGATTTGCCAGCTGGAAACACCATATATTCT. Its protein is CSARDLPAGNTIYS.

A few counts support this clonotype. The CDR3: CASSVDGDYRKQYF. The DNA for the CDR3 is TGTGCCAGCAGCGTAGATGGGGACTACCGCAAGCAGTACTTC. This sequence joins TRBV9 and TRBJ2-7, with TRBD2 matching over 7 bases. The germline CDR1 and CDR2 sequences are SGDLS and YYNGEE. This CDR3 has 14 residues. Trimming at V came to 0 bases and at J to 8 bases, leaving 8 bases not matched to a gene.

As to this clonotype: This may come from a read error, since a much larger clone is one base off. As DNA, the CDR3 is TGCGCCAGCAGCTCGGATAGGATTGAAGCTTTCTTT. It encodes CASSSDRIEAFF. The rearrangement uses TRBV5-1 and TRBJ1-1; D gene ambiguous. Deletions cut 3 bases from V and 7 bases from J, with 10 bases between. Germline V gives CDR1 SGHRS, CDR2 YFSETQ. The CDR3 is made up of 12 amino acids. Together with reference TRBV5-1 and TRBJ1-1, the CDR3 gives the full variable domain: KAGVTQTPRYLIKTRGQQVTLSCSPISGHRSVSWYQQTPGQGLQFLFEYFSETQRNKGNFPGRFSGRQFSNSRSEMNVSTLELGDSALYLCASSSDRIEAFFGQGTRLTVV.

This rearrangement joins TRBV4-3 to TRBJ2-7, with D tentatively TRBD2 (5 bases). CDR3 length equals 15 residues. Germline values: CDR1 LGHNA, CDR2 YSLEER. The germline V and J ends were trimmed by 0 bases and 0 bases, with 9 bases remaining between them. The CDR3 spells CASSQDTSPSYEQYF. CDR3 coding DNA: TGCGCCAGCAGCCAAGATACTAGTCCCTCCTACGAGCAGTACTTC.

This clonotype was observed many times. The chain combines TRBV7-2 with TRBJ2-3; perhaps D is TRBD1 or TRBD2 (6 bases each). This CDR3 has 15 residues. Trimming shortened V by 7 bases and J by 2 bases, and 16 bases separated the two germline ends. Germline CDR1 and CDR2: SGHTA and FQGNSA. The CDR3 DNA reads as TGTGCCAGCACCCCCTGGCGGGGACACACAGATACGCAGTATTTT. Protein: CASTPWRGHTDTQYF.

This clonotype was detected only a few times. V gene TRBV4-3 combines with J gene TRBJ2-2, with D tentatively TRBD2 (6 bases). The CDR3 has 14 amino acids. V dropped 4 bases and J dropped 1 base, with 7 bases sitting between them. The germline CDR1 and CDR2 sequences are LGHNA and YSLEER. The CDR3 DNA sequence: TGCGCCAGCAGCCGGGGACTGAACACCGGGGAGCTGTTTTTT. This codes for CASSRGLNTGELFF.

This clonotype was detected only a few times. V gene TRBV7-9 combines with J gene TRBJ2-1; D gene uncertain. The V and J ends lost 3 bases and 7 bases respectively, with 13 bases between them. The CDR3 sequence is 14 residues long. CDR1 and CDR2 from the germline V gene are SEHNR and FQNEAQ (reference sequence). The CDR3 nucleotides read TGTGCCAGCAGCTTGGCCACCCGTGAGAATGAGCAGTTCTTC. Its protein is CASSLATRENEQFF.

This clonotype appeared many times. The chain is built from TRBV9 and TRBJ2-7; no clear D gene. The V gene lost 0 bases and the J gene lost 0 bases, with 7 bases spanning the gap. This CDR3 has 14 residues. In germline, CDR1 is SGDLS, CDR2 YYNGEE. CDR3 in amino acids: CASSVGGSSYEQYF. The CDR3 DNA reads TGTGCCAGCAGCGTAGGCGGCAGCTCCTACGAGCAGTACTTC.